This T cell receptor (beta chain) was sequenced during a study of molecular identifiers for immune sequencing clone quantification. Study background: Naive CD8 cell RNA, from approximately 20,000 or 100,000 cells, was split five ways in replicates, with four sequenced.

Bulk TCR libraries used previously described methods and listed TCR primers. TCRdb analysed the PCR reads with MiXCR anew, one entry per CDR3 protein. The profile covers fewer than 350,000 distinct CDR3 sequences, with roughly a quarter appearing a single time and 0.65% to 0.95% taken by the ten largest. This clonotype has ten or more counts. The germline V and J ends were trimmed by 0 bases and 4 bases, with 10 bases remaining between them. Germline-derived CDR1 and CDR2 are LGHNA and YSLEER. This CDR3 is built from 15 residues. The rearrangement uses TRBV4-3 and TRBJ1-5, with no clear D. Source material: naive CD8+ T cells from blood, with Jurkat cell RNA spiked in. Subset noted: FACS-sorted CD8+CD4-CCR7+CD45RA+ naive T cells. This sequence originates from a human donor in good health. Some libraries in this study had Jurkat cell RNA spiked in. CDR3 sequence reads: CASSQDRTTNQPQHF. The CDR3 DNA reads as TGCGCCAGCAGCCAAGACAGAACCACAAATCAGCCCCAGCATTTT.